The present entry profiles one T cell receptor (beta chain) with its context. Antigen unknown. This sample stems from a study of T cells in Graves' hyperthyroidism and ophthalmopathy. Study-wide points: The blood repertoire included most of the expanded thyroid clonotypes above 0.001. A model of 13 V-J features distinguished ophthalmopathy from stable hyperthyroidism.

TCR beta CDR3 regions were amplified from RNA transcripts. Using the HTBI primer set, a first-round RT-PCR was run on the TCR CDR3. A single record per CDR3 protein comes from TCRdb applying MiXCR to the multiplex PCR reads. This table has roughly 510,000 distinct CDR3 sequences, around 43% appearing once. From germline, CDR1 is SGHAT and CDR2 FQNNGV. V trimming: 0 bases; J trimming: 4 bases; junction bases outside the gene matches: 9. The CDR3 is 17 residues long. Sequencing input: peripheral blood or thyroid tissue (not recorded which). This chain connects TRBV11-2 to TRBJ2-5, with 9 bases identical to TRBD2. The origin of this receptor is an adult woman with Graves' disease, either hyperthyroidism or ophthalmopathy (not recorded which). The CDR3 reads CASSLDLREGRVETQYF. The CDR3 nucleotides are TGTGCCAGCAGCTTAGATCTGCGGGAGGGAAGGGTAGAGACCCAGTACTTC.